These 5 T cell receptor beta chains were sequenced from one sample in a study of CD8 T cells in Susac syndrome. After extraction with the RNeasy kit, roughly 0.5 to 1 ug of the RNA was reverse transcribed using random hexamers. In TCRdb, the immunoSEQ multiplex PCR reads were re-called with MiXCR into one record per CDR3 protein. The table records under 110,000 distinct CDR3 sequences, approximately 94% of them present only once. Sequenced material: CD8+ T cells from PBMCs. The receptors originated from a human donor with Susac syndrome.

The genes are TRBV9 and TRBJ2-1, with 9 nucleotides matching TRBD2. The CDR3 is 15 amino acids. The V gene end was trimmed by 0 bases and the J gene end by 7 bases; junction bases not matched to a gene: 5. Germline-derived CDR1 and CDR2 are SGDLS and YYNGEE. The CDR3 loop reads CASSVDGGGANEQFF. Written as DNA, the CDR3 is TGTGCCAGCAGCGTAGATGGCGGGGGGGCGAATGAGCAGTTCTTC.

This sequence joins TRBV29-1 and TRBJ1-2; D is uncertain. The CDR3 contains 13 residues. Germline V gene sequence: CDR1 SQVTM, CDR2 ANQGSEA. V gave up 4 bases and J gave up 0 bases, with 9 bases separating them. The CDR3 is CSVGERTNYGYTF. The DNA of the CDR3 is TGCAGCGTTGGGGAGAGAACTAACTATGGCTACACCTTC.

The chain has TRBV9 and TRBJ2-3, with 8 bases matching TRBD2. J was trimmed by 8 bases and V by 3 bases; bases with no gene match: 8. The CDR3 consists of 14 residues. Germline V gene lookup returns CDR1 SGDLS and CDR2 YYNGEE. CDR3 residues: CASSAAGEEGTQYF. The CDR3 bases are TGTGCCAGCAGCGCAGCGGGAGAAGAAGGTACGCAGTATTTT. Combining the CDR3 with reference TRBV9 and TRBJ2-3 gives the whole variable domain DSGVTQTPKHLITATGQRVTLRCSPRSGDLSVYWYQQSLDQGLQFLIQYYNGEERAKGNILERFSAQQFPDLHSELNLSSLELGDSALYFCASSAAGEEGTQYFGPGTRLTVL.

The chain links TRBV3-1 to TRBJ1-5; D not resolved. Germline values: CDR1 LGHDT, CDR2 YNNKEL (reference sequence). The CDR3 is 15 amino acids. Between the trimmed V and J ends, which lost 0 bases and 4 bases, there was a span of 10 bases. In DNA form, the CDR3 reads TGTGCCAGCAGCCAAGAACCGCTGGGGAATCAGCCCCAGCATTTT. This translates into CASSQEPLGNQPQHF.

The gene calls are TRBV27 and TRBJ1-5, with 8 bases lining up with TRBD1. Germline V gives CDR1 MNHEY, CDR2 SMNVEV (reference sequence). V shed 4 bases, J shed 5 bases, and the junction held 10 bases outside the gene matches. The CDR3 has 16 amino acids. The CDR3 nucleotides read TGTGCCAGCAGTTCTATCCAGGGGGCGGATGATCAGCCCCAGCATTTT. Encoded protein: CASSSIQGADDQPQHF.